This entry describes one T cell receptor beta chain. Its antigen is unidentified. The CDR3 loop spans 19 amino acids. Germline V gene lookup returns CDR1 SNHLY and CDR2 FYNNEI. Trimming pared 6 bases from V and 0 bases from J, leaving 21 bases between. This sample is drawn from a study of T cell responses to AZD1222 COVID-19 vaccine. Across the study: The study pooled second doses at about 4 or about 12 weeks.

TCRdb's copy holds only in-frame clones and misses some; the assay was immunoSEQ multiplex PCR. The table shows 100,000 to 150,000 clones, with 80% to 90% occurring only once. The study's findings and limits: Baseline seropositivity characterized only a handful of AZD1222 recipients. Females outnumbered males among donors, who were mostly white British; clonal diversity was possibly underestimated.

The starting material was peripheral blood, obtained on day 0 of AZD1222 vaccination. The V gene is TRBV2, the J gene TRBJ2-6; D is ambiguous. This TCR was recovered from an adult in good health. The DNA of the CDR3 is TGTGCCAGCAGATCATCCGGCACACTACCCCCCTCTGGGGCCAACGTCCTGACTTTC. Translating gives CASRSSGTLPPSGANVLTF.